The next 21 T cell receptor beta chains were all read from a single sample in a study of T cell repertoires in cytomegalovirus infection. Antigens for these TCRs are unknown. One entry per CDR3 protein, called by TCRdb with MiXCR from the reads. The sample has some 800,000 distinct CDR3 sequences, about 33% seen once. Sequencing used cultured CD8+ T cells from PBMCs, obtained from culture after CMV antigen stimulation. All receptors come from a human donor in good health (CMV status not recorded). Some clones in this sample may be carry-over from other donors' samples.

The CDR3 DNA reads TGTGCCAGCAGCGGGACAGCAGACTATCAGCCCCAGCATTTT. This translates into CASSGTADYQPQHF. This chain links TRBV3-1 with TRBJ1-5, with 7 bases matching TRBD1. There are 14 residues in the CDR3. V was clipped by 5 bases and J by 5 bases; unmatched bases: 6. Germline CDR1 and CDR2: LGHDT and YNNKEL (reference sequence).

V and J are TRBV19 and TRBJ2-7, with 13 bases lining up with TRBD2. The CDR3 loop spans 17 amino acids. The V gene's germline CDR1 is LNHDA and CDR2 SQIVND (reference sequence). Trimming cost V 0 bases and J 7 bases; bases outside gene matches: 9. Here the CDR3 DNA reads TGTGCCAGTAGTATAGATCCCCCGGGACTAGCGGGGAAGGAGCAGTACTTC. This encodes CASSIDPPGLAGKEQYF.

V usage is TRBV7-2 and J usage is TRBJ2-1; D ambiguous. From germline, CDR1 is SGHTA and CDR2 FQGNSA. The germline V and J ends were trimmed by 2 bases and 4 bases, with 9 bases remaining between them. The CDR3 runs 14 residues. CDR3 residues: CASSLFNRYNEQFF. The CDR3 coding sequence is TGTGCCAGCAGCTTATTTAACCGGTACAATGAGCAGTTCTTC.

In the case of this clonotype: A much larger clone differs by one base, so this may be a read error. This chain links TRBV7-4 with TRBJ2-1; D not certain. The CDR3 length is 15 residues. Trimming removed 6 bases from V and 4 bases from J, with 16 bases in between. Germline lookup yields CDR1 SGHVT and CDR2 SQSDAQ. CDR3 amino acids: CASSPISNFYNEQFF. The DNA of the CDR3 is TGTGCCAGCAGTCCGATTTCGAACTTTTACAATGAGCAGTTCTTC.

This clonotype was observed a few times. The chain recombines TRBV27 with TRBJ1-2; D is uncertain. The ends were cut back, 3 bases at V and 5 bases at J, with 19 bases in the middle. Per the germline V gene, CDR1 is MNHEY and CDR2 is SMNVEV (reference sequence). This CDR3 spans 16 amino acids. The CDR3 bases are TGTGCCAGCAGTTTTCAGCCCGCCGGCGTTCGGTATGGCTACACCTTC. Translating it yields CASSFQPAGVRYGYTF.

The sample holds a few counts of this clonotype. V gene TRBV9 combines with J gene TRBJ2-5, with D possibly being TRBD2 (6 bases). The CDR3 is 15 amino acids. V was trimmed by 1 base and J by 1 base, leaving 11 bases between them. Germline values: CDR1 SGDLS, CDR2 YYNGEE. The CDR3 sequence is CASSVSDGSQETQYF. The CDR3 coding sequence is TGTGCCAGCAGCGTAAGCGACGGGAGCCAAGAGACCCAGTACTTC.

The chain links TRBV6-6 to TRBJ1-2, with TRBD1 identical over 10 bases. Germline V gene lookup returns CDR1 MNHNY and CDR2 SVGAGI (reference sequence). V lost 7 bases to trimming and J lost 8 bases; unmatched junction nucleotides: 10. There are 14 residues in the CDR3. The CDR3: CASTLTGGASGYTF. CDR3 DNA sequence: TGTGCCAGCACCTTGACAGGGGGCGCAAGCGGCTACACCTTC.

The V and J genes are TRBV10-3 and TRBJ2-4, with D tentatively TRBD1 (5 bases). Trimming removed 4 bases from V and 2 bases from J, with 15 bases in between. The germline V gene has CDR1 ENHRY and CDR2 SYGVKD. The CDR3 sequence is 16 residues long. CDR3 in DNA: TGTGCCATCAGTGCTTTTGGGGCTGAGTCCAAAAACATTCAGTACTTC. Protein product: CAISAFGAESKNIQYF.

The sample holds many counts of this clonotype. As DNA, the CDR3 is TGTGCCAGCAGCCCATCGGGTCGGGTTCGGGAGCAGTTCTTC. This encodes CASSPSGRVREQFF. V gene TRBV7-2 combines with J gene TRBJ2-1, with D hard to call. Germline V gives CDR1 SGHTA, CDR2 FQGNSA. This CDR3 comprises 14 residues. V dropped 5 bases and J dropped 10 bases, with 18 bases sitting between them.

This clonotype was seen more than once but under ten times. The CDR3 bases are TGTGCTAGTGGTTTGACCTCGATGGGGACAGGGTTGACTGAAGCTTTCTTT. As protein: CASGLTSMGTGLTEAFF. The chain links TRBV12-5 to TRBJ1-1; 9 nucleotides match TRBD1. This CDR3 has 17 amino acids. With 2 bases clipped from V and 5 bases from J, the junction kept 12 bases outside the gene matches. The germline V gene has CDR1 LGHNT and CDR2 FRNRAP.

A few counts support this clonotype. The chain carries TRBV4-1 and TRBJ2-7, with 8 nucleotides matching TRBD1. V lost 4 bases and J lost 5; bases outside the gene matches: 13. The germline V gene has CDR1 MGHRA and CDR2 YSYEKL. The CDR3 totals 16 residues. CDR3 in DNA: TGCGCCAGCAGCCTAAAAGAGACAGGGGTATCCCACGAGCAGTACGTC. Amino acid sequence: CASSLKETGVSHEQYV.

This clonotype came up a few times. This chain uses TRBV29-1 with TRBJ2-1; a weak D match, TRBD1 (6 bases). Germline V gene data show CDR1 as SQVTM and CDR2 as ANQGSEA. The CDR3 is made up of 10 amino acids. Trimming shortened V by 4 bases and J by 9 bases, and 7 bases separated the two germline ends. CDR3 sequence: CSVVGGEQFF. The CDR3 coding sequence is TGCAGCGTTGTAGGGGGTGAGCAGTTCTTC.

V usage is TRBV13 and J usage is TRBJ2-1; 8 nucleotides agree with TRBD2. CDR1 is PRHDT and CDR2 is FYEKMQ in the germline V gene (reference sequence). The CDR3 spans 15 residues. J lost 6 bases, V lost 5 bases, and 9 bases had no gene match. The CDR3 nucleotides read TGTGCCAGCAGCCTCGGACACCGGGGGGGCAATGAGCAGTTCTTC. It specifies CASSLGHRGGNEQFF. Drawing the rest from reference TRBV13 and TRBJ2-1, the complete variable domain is AAGVIQSPRHLIKEKRETATLKCYPIPRHDTVYWYQQGPGQDPQFLISFYEKMQSDKGSIPDRFSAQQFSDYHSELNMSSLELGDSALYFCASSLGHRGGNEQFFGPGTRLTVL.

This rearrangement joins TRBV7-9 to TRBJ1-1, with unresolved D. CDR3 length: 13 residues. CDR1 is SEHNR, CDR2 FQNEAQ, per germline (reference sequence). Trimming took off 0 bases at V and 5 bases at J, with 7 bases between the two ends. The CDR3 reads CASSLAWDTEAFF. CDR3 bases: TGTGCCAGCAGCTTAGCGTGGGATACTGAAGCTTTCTTT.

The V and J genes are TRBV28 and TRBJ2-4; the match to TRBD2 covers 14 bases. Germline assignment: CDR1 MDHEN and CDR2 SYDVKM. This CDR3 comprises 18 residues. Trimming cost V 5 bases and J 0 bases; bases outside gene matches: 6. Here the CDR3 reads CASSPRLAGGLAKNIQYF. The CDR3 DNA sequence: TGTGCCAGCAGTCCCAGACTAGCGGGGGGGCTAGCCAAAAACATTCAGTACTTC.

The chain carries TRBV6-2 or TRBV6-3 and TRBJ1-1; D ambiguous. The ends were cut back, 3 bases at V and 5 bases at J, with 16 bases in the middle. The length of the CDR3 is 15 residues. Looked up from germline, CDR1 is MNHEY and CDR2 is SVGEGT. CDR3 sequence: CASSYKAVSYTEAFF. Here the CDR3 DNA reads TGTGCCAGCAGTTATAAGGCCGTGAGTTATACTGAAGCTTTCTTT.

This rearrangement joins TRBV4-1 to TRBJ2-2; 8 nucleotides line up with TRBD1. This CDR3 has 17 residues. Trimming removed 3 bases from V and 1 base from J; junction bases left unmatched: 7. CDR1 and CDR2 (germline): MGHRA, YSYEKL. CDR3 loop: CASSHPRTGKNTGELFF. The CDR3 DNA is TGCGCCAGCAGCCACCCCAGGACAGGGAAGAACACCGGGGAGCTGTTTTTT.

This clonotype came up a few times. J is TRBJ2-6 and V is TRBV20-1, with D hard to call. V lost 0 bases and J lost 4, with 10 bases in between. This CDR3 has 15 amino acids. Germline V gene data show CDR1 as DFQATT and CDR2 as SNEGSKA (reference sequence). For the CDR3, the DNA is TGCAGTGCTAGAGATCCCGGAACCGGGGCCAACGTCCTGACTTTC. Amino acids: CSARDPGTGANVLTF.

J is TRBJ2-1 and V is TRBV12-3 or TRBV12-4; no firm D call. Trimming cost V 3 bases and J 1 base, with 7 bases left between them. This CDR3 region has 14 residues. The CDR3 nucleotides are TGTGCCAGCAGTTTTCTAGTTTCCTACAATGAGCAGTTCTTC. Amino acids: CASSFLVSYNEQFF.

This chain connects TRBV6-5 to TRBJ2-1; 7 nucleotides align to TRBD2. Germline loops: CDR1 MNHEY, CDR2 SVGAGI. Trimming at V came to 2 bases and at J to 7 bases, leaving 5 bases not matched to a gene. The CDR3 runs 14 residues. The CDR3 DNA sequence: TGTGCCAGCAGTTACGAGACTAGCCGGAATGAGCAGTTCTTC. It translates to CASSYETSRNEQFF.

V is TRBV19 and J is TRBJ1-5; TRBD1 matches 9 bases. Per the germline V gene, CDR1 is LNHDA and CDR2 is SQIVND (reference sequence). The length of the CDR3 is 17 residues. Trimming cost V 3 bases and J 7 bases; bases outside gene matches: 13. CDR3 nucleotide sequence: TGTGCCAGTAGTATCGCGGGACAGGGAAGAGTTAGACAGCCCCAGCATTTT. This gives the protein CASSIAGQGRVRQPQHF.